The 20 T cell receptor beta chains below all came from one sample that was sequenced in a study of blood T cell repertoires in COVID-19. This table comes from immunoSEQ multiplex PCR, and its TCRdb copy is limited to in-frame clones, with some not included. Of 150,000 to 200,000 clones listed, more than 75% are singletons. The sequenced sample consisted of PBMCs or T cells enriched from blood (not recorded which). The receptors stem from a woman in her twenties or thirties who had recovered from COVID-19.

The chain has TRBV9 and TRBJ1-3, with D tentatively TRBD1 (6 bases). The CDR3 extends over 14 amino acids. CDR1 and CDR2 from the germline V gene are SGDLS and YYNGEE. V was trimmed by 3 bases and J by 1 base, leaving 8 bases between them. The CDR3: CASSGGTSGNTIYF. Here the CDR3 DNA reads TGTGCCAGCAGCGGAGGGACATCTGGAAACACCATATATTTT.

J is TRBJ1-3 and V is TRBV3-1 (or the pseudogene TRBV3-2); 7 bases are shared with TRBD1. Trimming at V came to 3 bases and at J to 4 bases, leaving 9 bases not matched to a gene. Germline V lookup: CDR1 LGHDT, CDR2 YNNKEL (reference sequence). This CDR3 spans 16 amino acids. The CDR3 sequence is CASSQGDRGNGNTIYF. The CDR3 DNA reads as TGTGCCAGCAGCCAGGGGGACAGAGGGAACGGAAACACCATATATTTT.

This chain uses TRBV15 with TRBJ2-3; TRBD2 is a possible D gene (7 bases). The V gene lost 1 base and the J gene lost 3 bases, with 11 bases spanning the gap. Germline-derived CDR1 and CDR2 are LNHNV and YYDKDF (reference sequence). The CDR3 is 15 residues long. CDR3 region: CATSRAGGATDTQYF. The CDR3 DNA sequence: TGTGCCACCAGCAGAGCGGGGGGCGCAACAGATACGCAGTATTTT.

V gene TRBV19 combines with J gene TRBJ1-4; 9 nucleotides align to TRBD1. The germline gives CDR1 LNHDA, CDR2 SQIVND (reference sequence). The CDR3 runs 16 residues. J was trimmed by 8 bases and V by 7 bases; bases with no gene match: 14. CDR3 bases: TGTGCCAGTACCCTCAACCCGGGACAGGGAGGCGAAAAACTGTTTTTT. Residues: CASTLNPGQGGEKLFF.

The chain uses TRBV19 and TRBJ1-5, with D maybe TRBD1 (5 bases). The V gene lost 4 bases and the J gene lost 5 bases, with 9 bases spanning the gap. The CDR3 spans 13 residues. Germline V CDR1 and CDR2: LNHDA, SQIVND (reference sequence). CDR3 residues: CASSTDKHQPQHF. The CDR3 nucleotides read TGTGCCAGTAGTACGGACAAACATCAGCCCCAGCATTTT.

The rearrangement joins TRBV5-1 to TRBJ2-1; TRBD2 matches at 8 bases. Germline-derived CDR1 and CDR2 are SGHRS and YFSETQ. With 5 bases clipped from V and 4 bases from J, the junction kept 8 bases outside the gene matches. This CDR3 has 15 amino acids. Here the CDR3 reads CASSGSGSLYNEQFF. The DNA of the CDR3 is TGCGCCAGCAGTGGCAGCGGGAGCCTATACAATGAGCAGTTCTTC. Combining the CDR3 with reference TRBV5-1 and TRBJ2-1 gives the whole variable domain KAGVTQTPRYLIKTRGQQVTLSCSPISGHRSVSWYQQTPGQGLQFLFEYFSETQRNKGNFPGRFSGRQFSNSRSEMNVSTLELGDSALYLCASSGSGSLYNEQFFGPGTRLTVL.

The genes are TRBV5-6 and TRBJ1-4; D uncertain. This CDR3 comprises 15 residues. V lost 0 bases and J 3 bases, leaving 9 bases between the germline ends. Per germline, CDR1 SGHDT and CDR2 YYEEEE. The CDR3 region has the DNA TGTGCCAGCAGCTTGGTCGGCAGGTCTAATGAAAAACTGTTTTTT. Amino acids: CASSLVGRSNEKLFF. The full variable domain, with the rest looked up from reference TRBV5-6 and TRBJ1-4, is DAGVTQSPTHLIKTRGQQVTLRCSPKSGHDTVSWYQQALGQGPQFIFQYYEEEERQRGNFPDRFSGHQFPNYSSELNVNALLLGDSALYLCASSLVGRSNEKLFFGSGTQLSVL.

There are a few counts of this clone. The CDR3: CASSELTGGQPYSNQPQHF. CDR3 coding DNA: TGTGCCAGCAGTGAACTCACAGGGGGCCAACCCTATAGCAATCAGCCCCAGCATTTT. The V gene is TRBV6-1, the J gene TRBJ1-5, with 9 bases identical to TRBD1. Germline CDR1 MNHNS, CDR2 SASEGT. V lost 2 bases to trimming and J lost 0 bases; unmatched junction nucleotides: 11. The CDR3 extends over 19 amino acids.

CDR3 sequence: CASRLASGPYNEQFF. DNA for the CDR3: TGCGCCAGCAGACTCGCTAGCGGACCCTACAATGAGCAGTTCTTC. This chain joins TRBV5-1 and TRBJ2-1, with 7 bases matching TRBD2. Trimming at V came to 5 bases and at J to 2 bases, leaving 7 bases not matched to a gene. The CDR3 has 15 residues. Per the germline V gene, CDR1 is SGHRS and CDR2 is YFSETQ.

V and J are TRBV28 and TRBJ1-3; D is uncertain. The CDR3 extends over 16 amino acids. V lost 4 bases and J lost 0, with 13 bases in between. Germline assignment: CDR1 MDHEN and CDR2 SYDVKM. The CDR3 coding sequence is TGTGCCAGCAGTTCCCTCGACTTACGCTCTGGAAACACCATATATTTT. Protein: CASSSLDLRSGNTIYF.

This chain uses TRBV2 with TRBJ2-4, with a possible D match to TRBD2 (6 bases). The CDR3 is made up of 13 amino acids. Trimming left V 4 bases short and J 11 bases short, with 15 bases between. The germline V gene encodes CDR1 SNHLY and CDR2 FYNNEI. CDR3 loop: CASSVTSSKVQYF. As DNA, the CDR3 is TGTGCCAGCAGTGTAACTAGCTCTAAGGTTCAGTACTTC.

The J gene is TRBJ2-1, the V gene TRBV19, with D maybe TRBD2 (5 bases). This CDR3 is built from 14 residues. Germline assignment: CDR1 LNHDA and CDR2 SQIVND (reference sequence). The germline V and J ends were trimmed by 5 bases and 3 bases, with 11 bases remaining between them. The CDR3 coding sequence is TGTGCCAGTAGTCCGGGGAGAAGCTACAATGAGCAGTTCTTC. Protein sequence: CASSPGRSYNEQFF.

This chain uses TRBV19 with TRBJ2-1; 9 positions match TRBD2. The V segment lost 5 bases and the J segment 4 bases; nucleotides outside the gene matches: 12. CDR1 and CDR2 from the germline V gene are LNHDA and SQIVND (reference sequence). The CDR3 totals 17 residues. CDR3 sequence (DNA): TGTGCCAGTAGTGATAGGGCAAGAACTAGCGGGTACAATGAGCAGTTCTTC. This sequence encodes CASSDRARTSGYNEQFF.

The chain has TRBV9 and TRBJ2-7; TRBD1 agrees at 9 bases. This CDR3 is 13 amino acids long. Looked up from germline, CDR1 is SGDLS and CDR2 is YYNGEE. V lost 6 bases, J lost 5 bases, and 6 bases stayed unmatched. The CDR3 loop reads CASTGTGNHEQYF. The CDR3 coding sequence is TGTGCCAGCACCGGGACAGGGAACCACGAGCAGTACTTC. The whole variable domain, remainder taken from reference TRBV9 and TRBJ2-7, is DSGVTQTPKHLITATGQRVTLRCSPRSGDLSVYWYQQSLDQGLQFLIQYYNGEERAKGNILERFSAQQFPDLHSELNLSSLELGDSALYFCASTGTGNHEQYFGPGTRLTVT.

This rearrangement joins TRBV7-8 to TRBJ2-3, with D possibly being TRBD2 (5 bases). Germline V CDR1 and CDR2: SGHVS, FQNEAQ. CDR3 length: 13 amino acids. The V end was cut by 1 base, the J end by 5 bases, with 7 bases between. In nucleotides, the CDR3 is TGTGCCAGCAGCTTAGGACGGGAAGATACGCAGTATTTT. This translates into CASSLGREDTQYF.

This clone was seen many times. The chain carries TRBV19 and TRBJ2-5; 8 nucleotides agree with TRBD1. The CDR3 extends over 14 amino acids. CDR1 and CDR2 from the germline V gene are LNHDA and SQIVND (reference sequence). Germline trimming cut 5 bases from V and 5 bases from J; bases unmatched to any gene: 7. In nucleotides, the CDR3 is TGTGCCAGTAGTTCCGGACAGGGTACCGAGACCCAGTACTTC. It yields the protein CASSSGQGTETQYF.

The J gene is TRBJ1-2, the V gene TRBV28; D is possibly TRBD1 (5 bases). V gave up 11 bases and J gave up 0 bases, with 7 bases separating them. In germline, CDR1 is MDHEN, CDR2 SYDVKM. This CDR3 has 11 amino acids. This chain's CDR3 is CAAGANYGYTF. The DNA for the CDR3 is TGTGCCGCGGGGGCTAACTATGGCTACACCTTC.

The DNA for the CDR3 is TGTGCCAGCTCCCCCAAAACCGGGACAGGGGAGGAGGGATCTCTCTACGAGCAGTACTTC. It yields the protein CASSPKTGTGEEGSLYEQYF. The chain couples TRBV18 to TRBJ2-7; 10 bases fit TRBD1. J was trimmed by 3 bases and V by 6 bases; bases with no gene match: 23. Germline CDR1 and CDR2: KGHSH and LQKENI. This CDR3 is 20 amino acids long. Looking up the rest from reference TRBV18 and TRBJ2-7 gives the full variable domain: NAGVMQNPRHLVRRRGQEARLRCSPMKGHSHVYWYRQLPEEGLKFMVYLQKENIIDESGMPKERFSAEFPKEGPSILRIQQVVRGDSAAYFCASSPKTGTGEEGSLYEQYFGPGTRLTVT.

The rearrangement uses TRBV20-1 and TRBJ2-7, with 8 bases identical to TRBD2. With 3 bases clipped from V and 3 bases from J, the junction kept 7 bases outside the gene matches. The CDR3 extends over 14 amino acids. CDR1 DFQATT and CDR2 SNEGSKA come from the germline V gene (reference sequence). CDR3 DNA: TGCAGTGCTAGTAAACCGCGGGGGGTCTACGAGCAGTACTTC. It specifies CSASKPRGVYEQYF.

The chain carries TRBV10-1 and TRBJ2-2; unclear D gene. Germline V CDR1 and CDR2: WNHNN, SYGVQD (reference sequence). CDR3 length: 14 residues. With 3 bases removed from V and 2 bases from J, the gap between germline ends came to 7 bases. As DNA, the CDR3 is TGCGCCAGCAGTGACACTGAAAACACCGGGGAGCTGTTTTTT. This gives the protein CASSDTENTGELFF.